This T cell receptor beta chain was sequenced in a study of T cell responses to AZD1222 COVID-19 vaccine. Concerning this clone: Its antigen is currently unknown.

Using immunoSEQ multiplex PCR, the repertoire was profiled, and TCRdb retains in-frame clones only, with some absent. The sample has 150,000 to 160,000 clones; less than 90% are singletons. Study conclusions and caveats: Females outnumbered males among donors, who were mostly white British; clonal diversity was possibly underestimated. Repertoires were obtained only post-peak T cell response. Just a handful of people given AZD1222 tested seropositive at baseline. Dominant at 160-218 and 743-854, vaccine-associated CD4 TCRs also spanned spike.

Germline V gene lookup returns CDR1 MNHEY and CDR2 SMNVEV (reference sequence). The CDR3 is 14 residues long. With 2 bases removed from V and 5 bases from J, the gap between germline ends came to 10 bases. The gene calls are TRBV27 and TRBJ2-1, with D hard to call. The specimen was peripheral blood, collected after recovery from COVID-19. The TCR comes from an adult who had recovered from COVID-19. This CDR3 is CASSLGNVNNEQFF. In DNA form, the CDR3 reads TGTGCCAGCAGTTTAGGGAACGTAAACAATGAGCAGTTCTTC.